The rows below give T cell receptor beta chains drawn from one sample of a study of CD8+ T cells in alopecia areata. The table came from immunoSEQ multiplex PCR; TCRdb's copy has only in-frame clones and leaves some out. The sample contains some 190,000 clones, approximately 49% of which appear only once. Specimen: CD8+ T cells sorted from blood, collected at week 52, from a patient treated with tofacitinib. These receptors were obtained from a human donor with alopecia areata. CDR3s include the opening cysteine and the closing phenylalanine or tryptophan. Fields, in order: D gene, clone size, J gene, V gene, CDR3 protein, CDR3 DNA. The D gene is left open where the match is weak. Some rows have no size entry. The others give once, few or many, or a class for an expanded clone.

. . TRBJ2-5 TRBV29-1 CSVWGGGEETQYF TGCAGCGTTTGGGGAGGGGGAGAAGAGACCCAGTACTTC
. . TRBJ1-2 TRBV27 CASRIEGQGGNYGYTF TGTGCCAGCCGTATCGAAGGGCAGGGCGGTAACTATGGCTACACCTTC
. . TRBJ1-2 TRBV14 CASSQGSAYGYTF TGTGCCAGCAGCCAAGGGTCGGCTTATGGCTACACCTTC
. . TRBJ2-3 TRBV7-9 CASSLTADTQYF TGTGCCAGCAGCTTAACTGCAGATACGCAGTATTTT
. few TRBJ1-3 TRBV6-6 CASSFGNTIYF TGTGCCAGCAGCTTTGGAAACACCATATATTTT
. once TRBJ1-2 TRBV30 CAWSSSGKAYGYTF TGTGCCTGGAGTTCCTCGGGAAAGGCTTATGGCTACACCTTC
. . TRBJ2-2 TRBV29-1 CSVEEFGTGELFF TGCAGCGTTGAAGAATTTGGCACCGGGGAGCTGTTTTTT
. . TRBJ1-2 TRBV6-4 CASKEGNGAYGYTF TGTGCCAGCAAGGAGGGAAATGGGGCTTATGGCTACACCTTC
. few TRBJ2-7 TRBV5-5 CASSLAGTSYEQYF TGTGCCAGCAGCTTGGCCGGGACCTCCTACGAGCAGTACTTC
TRBD2 . TRBJ2-1 TRBV7-9 CASSLVAGGSYNEQFF TGTGCCAGCAGCTTAGTAGCGGGGGGGTCCTACAATGAGCAGTTCTTC
. . TRBJ1-1 TRBV27 CASSPRQGTEAFF TGTGCCAGCAGCCCCCGGCAGGGCACTGAAGCTTTCTTT
. . TRBJ1-1 TRBV20-1 CRGRGNTEAFF TGCAGGGGTCGCGGGAACACTGAAGCTTTCTTT
. . TRBJ1-1 TRBV7-2 CASSLDSRGLTEAFF TGTGCCAGCAGCTTAGATTCCCGGGGTCTCACTGAAGCTTTCTTT
. . TRBJ2-7 TRBV7-9 CASSPGGGAYEQYF TGTGCCAGCAGCCCCGGTGGGGGTGCCTACGAGCAGTACTTC
TRBD2 . TRBJ2-1 TRBV15 CATSRDLGTSGIYNEQFF TGTGCCACCAGCAGAGATCTAGGGACTAGCGGCATTTACAATGAGCAGTTCTTC
. . TRBJ1-5 TRBV6-6 CASSRDSNQPQHF TGTGCCAGCAGCCGAGATAGCAATCAGCCCCAGCATTTT
. . TRBJ2-7 TRBV6-6 CASSGMKAGKYEQYF TGTGCCAGCAGTGGGATGAAGGCAGGAAAGTACGAGCAGTACTTC
TRBD2 few TRBJ2-3 TRBV29-1 CSAVGLAGLSTDTQYF TGCAGCGCCGTGGGACTAGCGGGGTTAAGTACAGATACGCAGTATTTT
. few TRBJ1-1 TRBV29-1 CSVRQWGNTEAFF TGCAGCGTGAGACAGTGGGGGAACACTGAAGCTTTCTTT
TRBD1 once TRBJ2-3 TRBV6-5 CASRPGDRGSDTQYF TGTGCCAGCAGGCCCGGTGACAGGGGATCAGATACGCAGTATTTT
. few TRBJ2-2 TRBV6-6 CASSYSEAGELFF TGTGCCAGCAGTTACTCGGAGGCCGGGGAGCTGTTTTTT
. . TRBJ1-5 TRBV4-1 CASSLGLGRSAPQHF TGCGCCAGCAGCCTAGGATTGGGGAGATCAGCCCCCCAGCATTTT
. . TRBJ2-7 TRBV4-3 CASSQDLSVRDTYEQYF TGCGCCAGCAGCCAAGATCTTAGTGTCAGGGATACCTACGAGCAGTACTTC
TRBD1 . TRBJ1-2 TRBV9 CASSTDRGDGYTF TGTGCCAGCAGCACAGACAGGGGGGATGGCTACACCTTC
. . TRBJ2-7 TRBV2 CASSELGAGSYEQYF TGTGCCAGCAGTGAACTCGGTGCGGGGTCCTACGAGCAGTACTTC
. . TRBJ2-5 TRBV27 CASSSGLQETQYF TGTGCCAGCAGTTCCGGTTTACAAGAGACCCAGTACTTC
. . TRBJ1-1 TRBV13 CASSLPIGTEAFF TGTGCCAGCAGCTTGCCGATTGGAACTGAAGCTTTCTTT
TRBD2 . TRBJ2-3 TRBV5-6 CASSFRGGTDTQYF TGTGCCAGCAGTTTTCGGGGGGGCACAGATACGCAGTATTTT
. few TRBJ1-2 TRBV29-1 CSVVRVGATYGYTF TGCAGCGTTGTCCGAGTGGGGGCTACCTATGGCTACACCTTC
. . TRBJ2-7 TRBV13 CASSSGSYEQYF TGTGCCAGCAGCTCCGGCTCCTACGAGCAGTACTTC